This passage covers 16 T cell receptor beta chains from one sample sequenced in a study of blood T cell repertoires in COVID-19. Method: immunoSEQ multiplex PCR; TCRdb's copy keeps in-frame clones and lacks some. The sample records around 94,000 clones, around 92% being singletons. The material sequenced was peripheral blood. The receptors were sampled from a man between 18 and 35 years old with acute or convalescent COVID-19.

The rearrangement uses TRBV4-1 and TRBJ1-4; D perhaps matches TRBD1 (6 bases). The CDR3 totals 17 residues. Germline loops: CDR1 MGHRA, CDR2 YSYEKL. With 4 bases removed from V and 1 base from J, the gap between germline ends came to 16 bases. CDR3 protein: CASSPLIRTETNEKLFF. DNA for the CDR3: TGCGCCAGCAGCCCCTTGATCCGGACAGAAACTAATGAAAAACTGTTTTTT.

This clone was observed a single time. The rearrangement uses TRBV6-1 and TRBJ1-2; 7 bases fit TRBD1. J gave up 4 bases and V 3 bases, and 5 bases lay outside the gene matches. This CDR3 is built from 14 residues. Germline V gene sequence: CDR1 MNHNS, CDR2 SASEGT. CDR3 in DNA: TGTGCCAGCAGTGATAGGGGGCGCCCCTATGGCTACACCTTC. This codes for CASSDRGRPYGYTF.

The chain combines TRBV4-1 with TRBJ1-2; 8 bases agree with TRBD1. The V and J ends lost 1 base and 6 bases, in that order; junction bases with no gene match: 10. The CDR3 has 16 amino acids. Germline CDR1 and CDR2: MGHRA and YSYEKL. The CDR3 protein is CASSQVGRGPEDGYTF. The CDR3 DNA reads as TGCGCCAGCAGCCAAGTCGGCAGGGGGCCCGAGGATGGCTACACCTTC.

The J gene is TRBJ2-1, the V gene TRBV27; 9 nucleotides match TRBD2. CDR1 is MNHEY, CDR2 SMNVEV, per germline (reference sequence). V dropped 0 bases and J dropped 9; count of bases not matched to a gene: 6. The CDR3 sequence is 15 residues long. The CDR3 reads CASSLSRGGRSEQFF. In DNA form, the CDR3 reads TGTGCCAGCAGTTTATCGCGGGGGGGCCGAAGTGAGCAGTTCTTC.

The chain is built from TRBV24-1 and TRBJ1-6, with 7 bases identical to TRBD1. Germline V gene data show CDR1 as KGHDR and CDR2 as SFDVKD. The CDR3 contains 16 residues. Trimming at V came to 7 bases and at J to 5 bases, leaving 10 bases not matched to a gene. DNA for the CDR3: TGTGCCACCAGCCCCAGGGGGGTAAAGGATAATTCACCCCTCCACTTT. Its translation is CATSPRGVKDNSPLHF.

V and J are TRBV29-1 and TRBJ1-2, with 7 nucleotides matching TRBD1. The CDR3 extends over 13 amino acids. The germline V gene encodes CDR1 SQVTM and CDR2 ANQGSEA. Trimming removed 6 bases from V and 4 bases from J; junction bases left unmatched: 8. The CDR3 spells CSVETGAGYGYTF. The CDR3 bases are TGCAGCGTAGAAACAGGGGCGGGCTATGGCTACACCTTC.

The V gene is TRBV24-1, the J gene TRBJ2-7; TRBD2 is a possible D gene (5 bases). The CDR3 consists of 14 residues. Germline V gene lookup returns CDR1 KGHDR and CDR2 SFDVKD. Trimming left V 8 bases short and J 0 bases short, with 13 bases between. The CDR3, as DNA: TGTGCCACCACTTCCGCGGGTCCCTCCTACGAGCAGTACTTC. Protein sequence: CATTSAGPSYEQYF.

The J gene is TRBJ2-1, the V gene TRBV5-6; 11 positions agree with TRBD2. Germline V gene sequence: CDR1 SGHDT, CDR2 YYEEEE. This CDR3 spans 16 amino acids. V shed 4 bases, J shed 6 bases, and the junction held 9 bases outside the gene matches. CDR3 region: CASSLLLAGAGNEQFF. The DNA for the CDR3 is TGTGCCAGCAGCCTCCTACTAGCGGGAGCAGGCAATGAGCAGTTCTTC.

The CDR3 DNA reads as TGCGCCAGCAGCTCGGGTTCGGCAGATACGCAGTATTTT. This translates into CASSSGSADTQYF. The J gene is TRBJ2-3, the V gene TRBV5-1, with D unresolved. The CDR3 is 13 amino acids. V lost 3 bases to trimming and J lost 4 bases, with 9 bases between them. Germline V gene sequence: CDR1 SGHRS, CDR2 YFSETQ.

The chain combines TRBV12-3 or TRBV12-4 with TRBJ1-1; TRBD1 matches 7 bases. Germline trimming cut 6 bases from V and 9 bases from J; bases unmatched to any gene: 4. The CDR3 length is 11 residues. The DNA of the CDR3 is TGTGCCAGCAGACAGACAGGGAAAGCTTTCTTT. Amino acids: CASRQTGKAFF.

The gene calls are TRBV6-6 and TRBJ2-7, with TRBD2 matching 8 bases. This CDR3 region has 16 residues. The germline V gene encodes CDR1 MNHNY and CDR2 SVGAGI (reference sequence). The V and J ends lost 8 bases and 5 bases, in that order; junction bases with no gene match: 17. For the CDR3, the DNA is TGTGCCAGCTCCATCCCGACCGGGCTAGCGGGCAACGAGCAGTACTTC. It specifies CASSIPTGLAGNEQYF.

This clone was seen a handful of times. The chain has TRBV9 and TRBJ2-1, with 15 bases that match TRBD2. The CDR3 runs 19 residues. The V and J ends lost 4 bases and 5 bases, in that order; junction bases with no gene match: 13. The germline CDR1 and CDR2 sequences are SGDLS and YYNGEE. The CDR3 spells CASSPRGLAGGPEDNEQFF. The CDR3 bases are TGTGCCAGCAGCCCCCGGGGACTAGCGGGGGGCCCGGAGGACAATGAGCAGTTCTTC.

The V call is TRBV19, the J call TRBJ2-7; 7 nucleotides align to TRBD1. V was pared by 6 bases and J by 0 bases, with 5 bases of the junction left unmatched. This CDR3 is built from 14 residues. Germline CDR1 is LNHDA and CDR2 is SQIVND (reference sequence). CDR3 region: CASSDRVLSYEQYF. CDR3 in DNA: TGTGCCAGTAGCGACAGGGTACTCTCCTACGAGCAGTACTTC.

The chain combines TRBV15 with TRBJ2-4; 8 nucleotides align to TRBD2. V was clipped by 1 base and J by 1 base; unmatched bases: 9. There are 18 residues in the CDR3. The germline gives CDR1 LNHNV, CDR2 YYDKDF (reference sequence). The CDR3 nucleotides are TGTGCCACCAGCAGAGGGAACGGGGGGGCCCCGGCCAAAAACATTCAGTACTTC. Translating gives CATSRGNGGAPAKNIQYF.

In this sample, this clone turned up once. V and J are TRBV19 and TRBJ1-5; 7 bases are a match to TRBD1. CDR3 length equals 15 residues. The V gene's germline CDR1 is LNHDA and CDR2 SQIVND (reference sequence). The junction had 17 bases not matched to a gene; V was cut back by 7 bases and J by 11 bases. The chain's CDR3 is CASTPDGQVQQAQHF. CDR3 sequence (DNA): TGTGCCAGTACCCCAGATGGACAGGTCCAGCAGGCCCAGCATTTT. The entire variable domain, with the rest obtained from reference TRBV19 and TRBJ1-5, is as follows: DGGITQSPKYLFRKEGQNVTLSCEQNLNHDAMYWYRQDPGQGLRLIYYSQIVNDFQKGDIAEGYSVSREKKESFPLTVTSAQKNPTAFYLCASTPDGQVQQAQHFGDGTRLSIL.

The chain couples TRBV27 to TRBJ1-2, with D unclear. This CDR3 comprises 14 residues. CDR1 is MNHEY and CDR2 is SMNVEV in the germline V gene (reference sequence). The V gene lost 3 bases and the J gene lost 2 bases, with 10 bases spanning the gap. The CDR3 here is CASSLRSFNYGYTF. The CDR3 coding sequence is TGTGCCAGCAGTTTGCGGAGTTTCAACTATGGCTACACCTTC.